The subject of this entry is one TCR beta chain. This record comes from a study of blood T cell repertoires in COVID-19. This table comes from immunoSEQ multiplex PCR, and its TCRdb copy is limited to in-frame clones, with some not included. The sample holds approximately 400,000 clones; more than 75% are singletons and the top ten take 0.9% to 1.5%. Participant ages covered about 18 to 89 years across approximately 25 US areas. Recovery meant two consecutive negative NP/OP PCR tests, professional clearance, or resolved symptoms. Germline CDR1 is SGHTS and CDR2 is YDEGEE. With 1 base removed from V and 4 bases from J, the gap between germline ends came to 6 bases. This CDR3 comprises 13 residues.

This chain joins TRBV5-8 and TRBJ1-5, with D possibly matching TRBD1 (5 bases). The source is a woman aged 18-29 years who had recovered from COVID-19. Source material: PBMCs or T cells enriched from blood (not recorded which). The CDR3 region is CASSLQGNQPQHF. The CDR3 nucleotides are TGTGCCAGCAGCTTGCAGGGAAATCAGCCCCAGCATTTT.